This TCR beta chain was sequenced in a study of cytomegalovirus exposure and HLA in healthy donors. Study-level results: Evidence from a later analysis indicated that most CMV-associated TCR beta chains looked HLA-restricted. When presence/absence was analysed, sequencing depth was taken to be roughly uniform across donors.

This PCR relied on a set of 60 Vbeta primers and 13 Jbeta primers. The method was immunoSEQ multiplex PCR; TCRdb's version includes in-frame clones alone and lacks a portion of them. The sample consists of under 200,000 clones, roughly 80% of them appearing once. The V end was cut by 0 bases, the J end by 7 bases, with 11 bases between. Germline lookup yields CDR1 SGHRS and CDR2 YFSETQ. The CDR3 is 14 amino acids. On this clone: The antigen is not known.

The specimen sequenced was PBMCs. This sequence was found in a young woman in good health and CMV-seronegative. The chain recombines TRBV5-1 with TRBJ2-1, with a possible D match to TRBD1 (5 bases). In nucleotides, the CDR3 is TGCGCCAGCAGCTTGGTTCGACAGTATAATGAGCAGTTCTTC. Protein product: CASSLVRQYNEQFF.